This T cell receptor (beta chain) was captured in a study of T-cell memory formation after mild COVID-19. For the study at large: There were largely donor-specific TCR clusters.

J gave up 3 bases and V 1 base, and 9 bases lay outside the gene matches. Per germline, CDR1 SGHTA and CDR2 FQGNSA. The CDR3 contains 17 residues. TCRdb analysed the 5' RACE reads with MiXCR anew, one entry per CDR3 protein. The data contain under 700,000 distinct CDR3 sequences, about 20% of them singletons. The sequencing input was PBMCs or a T cell subset sorted from them (not recorded which). This chain joins TRBV7-2 and TRBJ2-3; TRBD2 matches at 8 bases. This TCR was recovered from an adult woman who had mild COVID-19 (a few samples of this study predate the infection). Cell type and time point are not known. Here the CDR3 reads CASSLEGAGLVTDTQYF. The CDR3 coding sequence is TGTGCCAGCAGCTTAGAAGGAGCGGGACTAGTGACAGATACGCAGTATTTT.